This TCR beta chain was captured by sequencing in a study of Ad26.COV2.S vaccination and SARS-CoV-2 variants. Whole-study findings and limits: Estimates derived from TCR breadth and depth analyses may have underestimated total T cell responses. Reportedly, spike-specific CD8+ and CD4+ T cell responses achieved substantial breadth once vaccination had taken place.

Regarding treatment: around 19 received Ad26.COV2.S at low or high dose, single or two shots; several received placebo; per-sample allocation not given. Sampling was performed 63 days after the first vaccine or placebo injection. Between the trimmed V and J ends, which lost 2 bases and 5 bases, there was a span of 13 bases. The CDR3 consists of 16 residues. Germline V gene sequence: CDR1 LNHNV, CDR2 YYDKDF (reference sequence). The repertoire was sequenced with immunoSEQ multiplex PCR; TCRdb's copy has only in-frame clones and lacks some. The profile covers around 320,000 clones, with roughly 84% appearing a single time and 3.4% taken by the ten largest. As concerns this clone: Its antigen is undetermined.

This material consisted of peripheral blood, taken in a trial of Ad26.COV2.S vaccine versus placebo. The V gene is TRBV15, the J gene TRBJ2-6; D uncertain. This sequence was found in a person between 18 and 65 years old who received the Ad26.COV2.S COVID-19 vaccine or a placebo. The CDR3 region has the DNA TGTGCCACCAGCAGATCACCGACCCCCCGGGCCAACGTCCTGACTTTC. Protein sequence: CATSRSPTPRANVLTF.